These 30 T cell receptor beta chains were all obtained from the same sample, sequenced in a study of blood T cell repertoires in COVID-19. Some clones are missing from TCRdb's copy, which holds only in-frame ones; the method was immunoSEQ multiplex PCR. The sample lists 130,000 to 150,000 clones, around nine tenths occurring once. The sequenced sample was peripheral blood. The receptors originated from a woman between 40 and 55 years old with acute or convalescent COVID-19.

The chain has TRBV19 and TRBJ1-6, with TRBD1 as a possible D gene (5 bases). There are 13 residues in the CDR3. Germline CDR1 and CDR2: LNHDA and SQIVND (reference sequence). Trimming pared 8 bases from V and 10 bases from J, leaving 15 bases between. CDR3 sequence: CASSRQPGSPLHF. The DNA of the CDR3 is TGTGCCAGTTCCAGACAGCCAGGATCACCCCTCCACTTT.

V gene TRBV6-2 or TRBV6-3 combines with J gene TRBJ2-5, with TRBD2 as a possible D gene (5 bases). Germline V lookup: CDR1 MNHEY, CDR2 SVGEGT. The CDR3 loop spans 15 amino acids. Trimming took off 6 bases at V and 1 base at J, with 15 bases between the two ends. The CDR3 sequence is CASSSDRAGQETQYF. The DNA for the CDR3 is TGTGCCAGCAGCAGTGATAGGGCGGGCCAAGAGACCCAGTACTTC.

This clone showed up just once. DNA of the CDR3: TGTGCCAGCTCTCGAACTCAGGGGGTAGCAGATCAGCCCCAGCATTTT. This codes for CASSRTQGVADQPQHF. V and J are TRBV18 and TRBJ1-5; 7 bases are a match to TRBD1. The length of the CDR3 is 16 residues. V lost 6 bases to trimming and J lost 5 bases; unmatched junction nucleotides: 13. Germline CDR1 KGHSH, CDR2 LQKENI.

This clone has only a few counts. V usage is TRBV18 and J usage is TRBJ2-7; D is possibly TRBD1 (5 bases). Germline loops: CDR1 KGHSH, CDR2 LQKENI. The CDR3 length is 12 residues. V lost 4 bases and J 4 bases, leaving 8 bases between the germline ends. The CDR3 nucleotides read TGTGCCAGCTCACTTCAGGGTTACGAGCAGTACTTC. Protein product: CASSLQGYEQYF.

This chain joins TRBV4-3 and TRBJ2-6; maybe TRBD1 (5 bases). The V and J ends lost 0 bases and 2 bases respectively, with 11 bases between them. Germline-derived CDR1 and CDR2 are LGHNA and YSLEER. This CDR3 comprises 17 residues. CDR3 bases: TGCGCCAGCAGCCAAGATATTGCAGGGCCTGGGGCCAACGTCCTGACTTTC. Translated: CASSQDIAGPGANVLTF.

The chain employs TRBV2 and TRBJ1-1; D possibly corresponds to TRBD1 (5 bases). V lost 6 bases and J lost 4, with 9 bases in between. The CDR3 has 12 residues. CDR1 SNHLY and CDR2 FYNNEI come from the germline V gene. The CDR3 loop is CASSSGSTEAFF. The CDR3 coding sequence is TGTGCCAGCAGCTCAGGGTCCACTGAAGCTTTCTTT.

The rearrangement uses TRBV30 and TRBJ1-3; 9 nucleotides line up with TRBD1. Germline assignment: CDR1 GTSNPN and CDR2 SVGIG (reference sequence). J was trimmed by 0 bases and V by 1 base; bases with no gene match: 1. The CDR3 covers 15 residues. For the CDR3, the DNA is TGTGCCTGGAGTGCGACAGGGGGCTCTGGAAACACCATATATTTT. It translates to CAWSATGGSGNTIYF.

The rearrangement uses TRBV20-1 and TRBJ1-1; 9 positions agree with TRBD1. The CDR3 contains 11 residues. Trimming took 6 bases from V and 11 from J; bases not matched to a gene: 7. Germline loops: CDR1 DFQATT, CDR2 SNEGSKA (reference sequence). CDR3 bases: TGCAGTGCCACAGGACAGGGGCAGGCTTTCTTT. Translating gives CSATGQGQAFF.

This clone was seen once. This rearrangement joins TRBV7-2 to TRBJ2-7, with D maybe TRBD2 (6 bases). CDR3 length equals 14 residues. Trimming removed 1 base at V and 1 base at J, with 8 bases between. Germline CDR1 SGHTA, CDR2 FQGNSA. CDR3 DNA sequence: TGTGCCAGCAGCTTAGGCGGGAATTCCTACGAGCAGTACTTC. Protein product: CASSLGGNSYEQYF. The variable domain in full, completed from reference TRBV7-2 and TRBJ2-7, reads GAGVSQSPSNKVTEKGKDVELRCDPISGHTALYWYRQSLGQGLEFLIYFQGNSAPDKSGLPSDRFSAERTGGSVSTLTIQRTQQEDSAVYLCASSLGGNSYEQYFGPGTRLTVT.

CDR3 in amino acids: CASRQDRVNTEAFF. CDR3 bases: TGTGCCAGCAGGCAGGACAGAGTGAACACTGAAGCTTTCTTT. This chain uses TRBV7-2 with TRBJ1-1; weak D call: TRBD1 (6 bases). V gave up 6 bases and J gave up 0 bases, with 11 bases separating them. Germline-derived CDR1 and CDR2 are SGHTA and FQGNSA. This CDR3 spans 14 amino acids.

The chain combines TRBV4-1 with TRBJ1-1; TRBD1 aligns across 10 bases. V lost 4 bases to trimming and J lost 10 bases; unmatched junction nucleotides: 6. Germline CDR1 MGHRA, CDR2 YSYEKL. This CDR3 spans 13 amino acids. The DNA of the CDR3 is TGCGCCAGCAGCCCCGGGACAGGGGTAAGAGCTTTCTTT. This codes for CASSPGTGVRAFF.

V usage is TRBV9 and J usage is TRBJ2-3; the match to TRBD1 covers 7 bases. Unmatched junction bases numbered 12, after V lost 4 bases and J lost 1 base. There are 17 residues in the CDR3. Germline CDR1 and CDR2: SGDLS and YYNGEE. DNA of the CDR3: TGTGCCAGCAGCCTCGAGCCAGGGGGAAGGGGCACAGATACGCAGTATTTT. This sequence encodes CASSLEPGGRGTDTQYF.

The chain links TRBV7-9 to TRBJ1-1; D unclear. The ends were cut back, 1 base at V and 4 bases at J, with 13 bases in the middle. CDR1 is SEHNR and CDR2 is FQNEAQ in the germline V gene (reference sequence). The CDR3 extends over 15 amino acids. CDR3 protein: CASSLGAGESTEAFF. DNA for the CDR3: TGTGCCAGCAGCTTAGGGGCCGGGGAGAGCACTGAAGCTTTCTTT.

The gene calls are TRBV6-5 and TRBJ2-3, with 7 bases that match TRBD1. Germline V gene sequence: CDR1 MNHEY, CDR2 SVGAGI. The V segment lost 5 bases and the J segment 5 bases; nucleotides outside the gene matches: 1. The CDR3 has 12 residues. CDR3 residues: CASSPGGDTQYF. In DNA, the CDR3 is TGTGCCAGCAGTCCAGGGGGAGATACGCAGTATTTT.

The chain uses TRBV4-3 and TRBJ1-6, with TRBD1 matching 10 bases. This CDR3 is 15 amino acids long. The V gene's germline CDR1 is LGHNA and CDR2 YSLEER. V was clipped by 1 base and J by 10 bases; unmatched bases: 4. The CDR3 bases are TGCGCCAGCAGCCAAGGCGGACAGGGGGGATCACCCCTCCACTTT. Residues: CASSQGGQGGSPLHF.

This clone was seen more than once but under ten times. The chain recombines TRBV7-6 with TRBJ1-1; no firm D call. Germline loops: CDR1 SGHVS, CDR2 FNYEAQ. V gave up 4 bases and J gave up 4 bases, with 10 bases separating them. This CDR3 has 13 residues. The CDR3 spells CASSSRLLTEAFF. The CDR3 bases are TGTGCCAGCAGCTCCAGACTTCTCACTGAAGCTTTCTTT.

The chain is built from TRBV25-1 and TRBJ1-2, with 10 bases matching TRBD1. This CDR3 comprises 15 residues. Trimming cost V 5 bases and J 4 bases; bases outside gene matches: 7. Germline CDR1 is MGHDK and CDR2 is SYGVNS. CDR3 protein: CASSSPGQGPYGYTF. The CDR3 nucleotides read TGTGCCAGCAGTTCGCCGGGACAGGGGCCCTATGGCTACACCTTC.

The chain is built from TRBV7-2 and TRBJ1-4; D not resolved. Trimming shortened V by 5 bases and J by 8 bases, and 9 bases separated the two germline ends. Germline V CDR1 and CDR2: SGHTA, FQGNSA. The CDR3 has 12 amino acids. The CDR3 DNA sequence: TGTGCCAGCAGCCAAGCGAGCGAAAAACTGTTTTTT. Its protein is CASSQASEKLFF.

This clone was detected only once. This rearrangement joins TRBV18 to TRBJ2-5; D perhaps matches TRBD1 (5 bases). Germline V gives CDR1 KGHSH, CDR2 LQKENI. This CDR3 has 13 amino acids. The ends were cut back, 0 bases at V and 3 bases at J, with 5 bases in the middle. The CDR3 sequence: CASSPPGEETQYF. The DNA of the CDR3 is TGTGCCAGCTCACCACCAGGGGAAGAGACCCAGTACTTC.

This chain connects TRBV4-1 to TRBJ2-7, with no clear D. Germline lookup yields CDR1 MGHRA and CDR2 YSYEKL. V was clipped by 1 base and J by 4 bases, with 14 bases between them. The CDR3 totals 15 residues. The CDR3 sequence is CASSQAMEYLYEQYF. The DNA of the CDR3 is TGCGCCAGCAGCCAAGCAATGGAGTATTTGTACGAGCAGTACTTC.

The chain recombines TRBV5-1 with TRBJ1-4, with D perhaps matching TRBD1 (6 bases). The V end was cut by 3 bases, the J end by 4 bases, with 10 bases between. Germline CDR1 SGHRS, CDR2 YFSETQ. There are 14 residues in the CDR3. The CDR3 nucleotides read TGCGCCAGCAGCTCACAGGGCTATAATGAAAAACTGTTTTTT. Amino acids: CASSSQGYNEKLFF.

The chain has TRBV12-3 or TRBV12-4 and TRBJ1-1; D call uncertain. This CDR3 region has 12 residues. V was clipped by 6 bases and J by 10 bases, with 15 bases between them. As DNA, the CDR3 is TGTGCCAGCAGCGACTACCCGACGGGAGCTTTCTTT. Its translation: CASSDYPTGAFF.

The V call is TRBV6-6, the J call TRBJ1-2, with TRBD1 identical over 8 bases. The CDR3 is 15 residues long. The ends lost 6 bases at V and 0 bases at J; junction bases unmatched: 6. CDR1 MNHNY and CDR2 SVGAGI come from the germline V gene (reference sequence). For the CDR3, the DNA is TGTGCCAGCAGGGGAGGGACAGGCCCTAACTATGGCTACACCTTC. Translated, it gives CASRGGTGPNYGYTF.

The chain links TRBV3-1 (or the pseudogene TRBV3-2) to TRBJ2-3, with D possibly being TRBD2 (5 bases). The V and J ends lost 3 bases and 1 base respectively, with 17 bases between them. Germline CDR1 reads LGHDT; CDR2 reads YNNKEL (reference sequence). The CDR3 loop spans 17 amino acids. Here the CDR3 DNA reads TGTGCCAGCAGCCATCCCCCTGGAGGCCTCCGCACAGATACGCAGTATTTT. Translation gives CASSHPPGGLRTDTQYF.

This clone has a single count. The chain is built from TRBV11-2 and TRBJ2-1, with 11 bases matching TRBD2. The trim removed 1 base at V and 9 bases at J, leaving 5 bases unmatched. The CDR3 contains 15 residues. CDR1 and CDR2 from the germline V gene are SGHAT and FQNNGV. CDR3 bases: TGTGCCAGCAGCTTAGTACTAGCGGGAGTAGGTGAGCAGTTCTTC. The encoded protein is CASSLVLAGVGEQFF. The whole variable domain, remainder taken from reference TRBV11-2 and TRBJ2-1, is EAGVAQSPRYKIIEKRQSVAFWCNPISGHATLYWYQQILGQGPKLLIQFQNNGVVDDSQLPKDRFSAERLKGVDSTLKIQPAKLEDSAVYLCASSLVLAGVGEQFFGPGTRLTVL.

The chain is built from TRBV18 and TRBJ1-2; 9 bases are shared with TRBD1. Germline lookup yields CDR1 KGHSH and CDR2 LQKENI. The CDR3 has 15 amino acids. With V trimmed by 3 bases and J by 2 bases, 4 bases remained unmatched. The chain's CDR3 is CASSPRQGGNYGYTF. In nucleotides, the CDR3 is TGTGCCAGCTCACCCCGACAGGGGGGGAACTATGGCTACACCTTC.

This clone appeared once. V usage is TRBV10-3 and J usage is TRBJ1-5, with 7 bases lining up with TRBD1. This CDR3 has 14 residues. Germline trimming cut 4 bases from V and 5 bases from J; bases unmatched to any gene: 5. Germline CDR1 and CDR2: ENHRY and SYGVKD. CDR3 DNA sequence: TGTGCCATCAGTGGGGACAGTCTATATCAGCCCCAGCATTTT. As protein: CAISGDSLYQPQHF.

The CDR3: CASSASGTSGNEQFF. For the CDR3, the DNA is TGTGCCAGCAGCGCCAGCGGGACCTCGGGCAATGAGCAGTTCTTC. The chain is built from TRBV9 and TRBJ2-1, with TRBD2 identical over 7 bases. Germline CDR1 is SGDLS and CDR2 is YYNGEE. This CDR3 contains 15 residues. Germline trimming cut 3 bases from V and 6 bases from J; bases unmatched to any gene: 9.

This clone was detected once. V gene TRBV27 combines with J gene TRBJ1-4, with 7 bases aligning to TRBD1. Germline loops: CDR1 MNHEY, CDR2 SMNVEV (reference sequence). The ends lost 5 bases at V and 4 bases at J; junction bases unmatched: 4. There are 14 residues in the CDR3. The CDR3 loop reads CASSKTGFNEKLFF. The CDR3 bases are TGTGCCAGCAGTAAGACAGGGTTTAATGAAAAACTGTTTTTT. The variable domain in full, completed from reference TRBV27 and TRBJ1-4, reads EAQVTQNPRYLITVTGKKLTVTCSQNMNHEYMSWYRQDPGLGLRQIYYSMNVEVTDKGDVPEGYKVSRKEKRNFPLILESPSPNQTSLYFCASSKTGFNEKLFFGSGTQLSVL.

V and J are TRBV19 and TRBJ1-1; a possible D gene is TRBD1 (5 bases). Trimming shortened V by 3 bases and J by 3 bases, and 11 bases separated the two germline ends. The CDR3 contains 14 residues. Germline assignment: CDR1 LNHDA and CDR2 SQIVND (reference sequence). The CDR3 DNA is TGTGCCAGTAGTATCTCCCAGGGCTACACTGAAGCTTTCTTT. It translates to CASSISQGYTEAFF.